This T cell receptor beta chain was sequenced in a study of human T cells and chemical hapten exposure. Background on the study: TCR yield per sample varied, mainly due to pooled library volumes. General study findings and limits: There was no change with DPC sensitization in TCRs above 1 in 1000 frequency.

Notes on this clonotype: Antigen: not known.

Library preparation tagged each individual cDNA molecule with a unique molecular identifier. TCRdb passed the reads through MiXCR, listing each CDR3 protein once. The table has about 120,000 distinct CDR3 sequences, more than 8.5% seen once; the top ten hold approximately 1.4%. Extraction of total RNA was performed on unfractionated whole blood. This sequence originates from a human donor in good health. Some clones in this sample may be carry-over from other donors' samples. Sample: whole blood.

CDR3 region: CASSFPGLAGGEQYF. The CDR3 bases are TGTGCCAGCAGCTTCCCCGGACTAGCGGGAGGCGAGCAGTACTTC. The chain carries TRBV13 and TRBJ2-7, with 14 bases matching TRBD2. Germline CDR1 reads PRHDT; CDR2 reads FYEKMQ (reference sequence). The CDR3 length is 15 residues. After removal of 3 bases from V and 6 bases from J, the junction contained 4 bases not matched to a gene.